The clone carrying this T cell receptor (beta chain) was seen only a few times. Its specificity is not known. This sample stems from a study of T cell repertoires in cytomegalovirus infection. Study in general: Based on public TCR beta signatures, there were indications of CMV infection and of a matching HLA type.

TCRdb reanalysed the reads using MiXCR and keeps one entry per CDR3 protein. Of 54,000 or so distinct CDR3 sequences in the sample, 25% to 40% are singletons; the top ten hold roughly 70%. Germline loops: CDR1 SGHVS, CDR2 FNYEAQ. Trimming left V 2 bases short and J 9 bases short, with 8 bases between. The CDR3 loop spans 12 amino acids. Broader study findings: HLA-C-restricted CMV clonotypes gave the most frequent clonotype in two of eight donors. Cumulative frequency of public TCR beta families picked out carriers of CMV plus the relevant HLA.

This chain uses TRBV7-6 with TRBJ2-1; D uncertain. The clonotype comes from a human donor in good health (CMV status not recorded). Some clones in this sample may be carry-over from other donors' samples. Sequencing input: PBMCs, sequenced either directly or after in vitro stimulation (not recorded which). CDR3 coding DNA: TGTGCCAGCAGCTTATTCGTTGGTGAGCAGTTCTTC. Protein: CASSLFVGEQFF.